This TCR beta chain was identified in a study of T cell clonotyping in hematopoietic cell transplantation. CDR1 and CDR2 from the germline V gene are SGHRS and YFSETQ. With 4 bases removed from V and 6 bases from J, the gap between germline ends came to 13 bases. This CDR3 has 14 residues. Study-level points and caveats: Without cell sorting, CD4 versus CD8 contributions remain unresolved. Higher Inverse Simpson Index values in graft donor and pretransplant recipient predicted broader posttransplant TCR diversity.

Using immunoSEQ multiplex PCR, the repertoire was profiled, and TCRdb retains in-frame clones only, with some absent. The table records around 9,600 clones, about 79% of them present only once. Comment on this clone: Its target is not known.

The sequencing here drew on peripheral blood mononuclear cells, taken 180 days after allogeneic stem cell transplant. This TCR was recovered from a female patient aged 45-65 years who had an allogeneic stem cell transplant from a related donor, so the T cells may come from the graft donor. Some clones in this sample may be carry-over from other donors' samples. The genes are TRBV5-1 and TRBJ2-2, with D uncertain. The CDR3 region has the DNA TGCGCCAGCAGCCAGATACCACCGCCCGGGGAGCTGTTTTTT. Amino acids: CASSQIPPPGELFF.